This T cell receptor beta chain stems from a study of cytomegalovirus exposure and HLA in healthy donors (dated by TCRdb to about 2017). For context, the study as a whole: According to an earlier analysis of a few hundred of the donors, roughly 180 million T cells yielded approximately 120 million unique TCR beta sequences and 276 Gb of sequence data. The T cell repertoires of about 700 subjects were profiled by immunosequencing and related to cytomegalovirus serostatus. A later analysis re-examined previously published TCR beta repertoires from 600 to 700 donors and added high-resolution HLA genotyping to investigate patterns of TCR occurrence. Donor age, sex, ethnicity and CMV serostatus were compiled together with the repertoire data. The study was designed to test whether signatures of past pathogen exposure could be identified by cataloging public T cell receptors. Of the roughly 410 genotyped donors, 65% to 90% were placed in the genetic ancestry cluster associated with self-reported Caucasian donors. Besides the first cohort of 666 subjects, a separate validation cohort made up of 120 different subjects was used. HLA typing covered class I and class II loci at four-digit resolution. An early release covering approximately 600 HLA-typed donors comprised approximately 290 gigabases of sequencing data and around 86 million unique TCR sequences. The study combined high-throughput TCR immunosequencing, statistical association of individual TCRs with disease status, and machine learning to predict cytomegalovirus infection status. The later analysis used no new phenotypic data to find candidate immune exposures, relying instead on TCR beta sequences and their occurrence across donors. The number of donors typed differed by locus, with roughly 629-640 for A, B, C, DRB1 and DQB1, around 500 for DQA1, 600 to 610 for DPA1, and about 450 for DPB1. An earlier analysis of some 500 of the donors applied high-throughput TCR beta sequencing to assess whether each TCR beta V gene segment acted as functional or pseudogenic. Across some 400 genotyped donors of the cohort, an average of about 240,000 unique TCR beta nucleotide sequences per donor were sequenced, and roughly a sixth of those sequences were non-productive. About five DR-DQ haplotypes were handled as single units for association and clustering, since linkage in the cohort was strong. A later genetic analysis used genome-wide SNP genotypes for 398 of the 666 donors, treating that subset as a discovery cohort. All discovery cohort repertoires had been generated on a single sequencing platform.

The cohort comprised several hundred healthy bone marrow donors. All cohort members were sampled while nominally healthy, although unrecorded immune exposures were likely present. The donor tested CMV seropositive, placing the donor among the 289 seropositive members of the cohort. Each donor provided a peripheral blood sample, and peripheral blood mononuclear cells were used for TCR beta sequencing. The Qiagen DNeasy Blood Extraction Kit was used to extract genomic DNA from the blood cell samples. In regard to this clone: Its antigen is still unknown. The input lacks base qualities; no much larger clone sits a single base away.

V is cut by 7 bases and J by 0 bases, and the space between the germline ends is 13 bases. From the cysteine through the phenylalanine, the CDR3 covers 15 amino acids. Just CDR3 DNA is preserved here, 45 bases in frame from base 1. The germline V gene (reference sequence) specifies LNHDA as CDR1 and SQIVND as CDR2. What the authors observed across the whole study: When HLA alleles, especially DR and DQ, strongly co-occurred, TCR associations were difficult to assign to individual alleles. Because HLA typing was unavailable for some donors at each locus, only the typed subset was used in association tests. The earlier analysis of nearly 600 of the donors excluded about 16 rarely observed V segments, including chromosome 9 orphons, because counts were too low. In a later genetic analysis, fewer N-insertions in productive TCRs were reported among donors in an Asian-associated ancestry cluster than the approximately 630-donor mean. A cluster of highly shared sequence variants was judged likely to be a technical artifact of the sequencing pipeline. In a later analysis, HLA-associated TCR beta chains showed more clonal expansion and lower generation probabilities than non-associated chains that were equally common. In a later analysis, most CMV-associated TCR beta chains were found to appear HLA-restricted, with HLA associations seemingly driven largely by CMV exposure. According to a later analysis, TCR association rates differed among HLA loci, with DRB1 alleles showing the most associated TCRs and HLA-C alleles showing the fewest. A later analysis associated around 16,000 TCR beta sequences with specific HLA alleles at a false discovery rate of 0.05. The study gave a list of 150 to 200 TCR beta chains associated with cytomegalovirus. A further reported finding was that TCR beta sequences accurately predicted the HLA-A and HLA-B alleles for most subjects in the first cohort. In vitro tests confirmed that a few of the cytomegalovirus-associated TCR beta chains recognize cytomegalovirus antigens. According to the authors, the approach could potentially be generalized to other disease states and immunological phenotypes. Sequencing depth was assumed to be roughly uniform across donors in the presence/absence analyses, though that assumption may not hold. The only immune exposure information available for the cohort was CMV serostatus. A later analysis reported that several top co-occurrence clusters appeared linked to parvovirus B19, influenza, CMV and Epstein-Barr virus. Cytomegalovirus status was reported to be diagnosed by the classifier with high specificity and sensitivity in both the original and validation cohorts. In an earlier analysis of around 500 of the donors, most TCR beta V segments appeared in productive rearrangements about 87% or about 30% of the time, broadly matching IMGT annotations. Because the 87-base-pair reads could not distinguish some IMGT-functional V segments, including TRBV6-2 and TRBV6-3, those segments were excluded. Only TCR beta chains were sequenced in this cohort, and the absence of alpha or paired-chain data limited detectable features. Most TCR sequences were seen in very few donors, while some public TCRs were found in many individuals. An association between a missense DCLRE1C variant and V-gene and J-gene trimming of TCR beta chains was found in a later genetic analysis and replicated in an independent cohort. Linkage disequilibrium might explain the correlated functional status among segregating V segments, but an unknown experimental factor could not be excluded.

Library generation was performed with the immunoSEQ multiplex PCR assay. For the multiplex PCR, a mixture combining 60 forward primers for TCR Vbeta segments and 13 reverse primers for TCR Jbeta segments was used. A multiplex PCR assay on genomic DNA amplified the CDR3 region of rearranged TCR beta genes. The Illumina HiSeq System was used to sequence the amplified TCR beta libraries as 87-base-pair reads. The original methods were these. A later analysis counted some 80 million unique TCR beta chains across the roughly 700 repertoires, and approximately 11 million of these chains were shared by at least two donors. Raw reads were error-corrected and collapsed into unique sequences with a nearest-neighbor algorithm that merged closely related sequences to remove PCR and sequencing errors. To assign V, D and J gene segments, CDR3 sequences were aligned to IMGT reference sequences. Each retained sequence needed at least a six-nucleotide match to both a V gene segment and a J gene segment. A rearrangement counted as productive if the CDR3 had no stop codons and remained in frame with V and J, and every other rearrangement counted as non-productive. CDR3 was defined by IMGT convention, running from the second conserved V-encoded cysteine to the conserved J-encoded phenylalanine. Sequences without an unambiguous match to a single V gene segment were excluded from the earlier analysis of 450 to 650 of the donors. In an earlier analysis of approximately 590 of the donors, a V segment was called functional when productive rearrangements were above 56.7%, and segregating when the standard deviation between donors exceeded 5%. A statistical classification framework was built for diagnosing cytomegalovirus status from the catalog of TCR beta chain sequences. A later analysis assigned V and J genes by comparing TCR nucleotide sequences with IMGT/GENE-DB human TR gene sequences. A later analysis assigned CDR3 sequences and most-parsimonious VDJ recombination scenarios with the TCRdist pipeline. A later analysis defined each TCR beta chain by its CDR3 amino acid sequence plus V-gene family, and excluded reads lacking a unique V-gene family. As a way to deal with suspected cross-contamination and a sequencing artifact, a later analysis dropped roughly 600 nucleotide sequences that were highly shared and had low generation probability. In a later analysis, a clonal expansion index was calculated for each public chain from normalized within-repertoire ranks of inferred template counts. In a later analysis, generation probabilities were computed using a VDJ recombination model fitted to out-of-frame rearrangements, and the results were checked against IGoR. A later analysis scored TCR-TCR, TCR-HLA and TCR-CMV co-occurrence with hypergeometric tests, applying a repertoire-size bias correction to TCR pairs. False discovery rates were estimated in a later analysis by permuting HLA or CMV assignments 20 times. In a later analysis, co-occurring TCRs were grouped using DBSCAN, with TCRdist sequence similarity added in when clustering inside HLA-allele-positive subsets. Repertoires with fewer than 30,000 or more than 120,000 public chains, plus five repertoires with anomalous nucleotide sharing, were excluded from co-occurrence clustering. TCRdb mirrors the immuneACCESS table, restricted to in-frame sequences. Some clones are absent from its copies; in checked studies, under half trace to an unresolved V gene, and the reason for the others is unknown. V, J and clone size are taken as reported in that table, and D and trimming were inferred from the DNA itself. Here the sample has roughly 100,000 clones; 76% occur a single time. The ten most abundant clones make up around 8.5% of the sample.

The sample consisted of PBMCs. This receptor chain uses TRBV19 and TRBJ1-5; perhaps TRBD1 is the D gene, with 6 bases matching. This TCR was sampled from a man in his forties in good health and CMV-seropositive. This receptor carries the CDR3 CASMRTANSNQPQHF. The DNA sequence reads TGTGCCAGTATGAGGACAGCAAATAGCAATCAGCCCCAGCATTTT.